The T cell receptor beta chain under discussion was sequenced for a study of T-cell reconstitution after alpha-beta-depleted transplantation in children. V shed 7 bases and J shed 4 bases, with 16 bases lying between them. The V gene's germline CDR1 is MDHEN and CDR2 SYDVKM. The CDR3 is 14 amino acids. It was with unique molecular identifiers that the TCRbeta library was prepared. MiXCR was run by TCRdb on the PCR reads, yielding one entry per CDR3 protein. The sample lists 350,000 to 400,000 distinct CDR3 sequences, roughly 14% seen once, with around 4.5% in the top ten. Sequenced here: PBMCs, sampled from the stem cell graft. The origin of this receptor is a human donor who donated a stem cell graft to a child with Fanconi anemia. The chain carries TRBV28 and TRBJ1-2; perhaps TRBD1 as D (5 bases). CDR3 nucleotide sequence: TGTGCCAGCAAGCTTCAGGGCCAAACCTATGGCTACACCTTC. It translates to CASKLQGQTYGYTF.